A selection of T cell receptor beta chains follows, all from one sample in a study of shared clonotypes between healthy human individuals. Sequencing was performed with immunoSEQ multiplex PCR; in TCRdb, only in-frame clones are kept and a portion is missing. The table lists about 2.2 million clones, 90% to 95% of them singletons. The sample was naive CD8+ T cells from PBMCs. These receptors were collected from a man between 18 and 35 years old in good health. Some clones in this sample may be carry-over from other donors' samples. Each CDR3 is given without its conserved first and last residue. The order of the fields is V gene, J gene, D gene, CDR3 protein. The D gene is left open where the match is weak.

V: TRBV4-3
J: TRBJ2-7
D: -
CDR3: ASSQGTARTYEQY

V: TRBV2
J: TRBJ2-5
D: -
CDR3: ASGTGPETQY

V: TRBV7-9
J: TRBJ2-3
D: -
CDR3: ASSSTATDTQY

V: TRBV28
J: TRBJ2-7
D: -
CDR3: ASSSSIAWSYEQY

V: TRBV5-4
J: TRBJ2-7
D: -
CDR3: ASSLGTYEQY

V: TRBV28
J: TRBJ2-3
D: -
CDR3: ASSLRDWTDTQY

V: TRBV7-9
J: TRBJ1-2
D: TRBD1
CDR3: ASSLGTGSLT

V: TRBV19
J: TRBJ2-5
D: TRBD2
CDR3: ASSTPSPSGQETQY

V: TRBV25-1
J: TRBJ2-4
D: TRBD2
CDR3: ASSEYLAGNKNIQY

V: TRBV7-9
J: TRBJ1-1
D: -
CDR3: ASSLEGRPEAF

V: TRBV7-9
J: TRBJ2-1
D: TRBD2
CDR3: ASSPGGTEQF

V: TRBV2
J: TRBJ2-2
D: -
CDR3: ASSDRARTGELF

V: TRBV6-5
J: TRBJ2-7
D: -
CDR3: ASSYATGSSYEQY

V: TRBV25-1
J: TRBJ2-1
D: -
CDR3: ASSEGGLYNEQF

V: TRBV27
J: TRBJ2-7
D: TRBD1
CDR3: ASSPQGQGWVEQY

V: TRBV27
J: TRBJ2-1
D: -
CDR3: ASSLSNGYNEQF

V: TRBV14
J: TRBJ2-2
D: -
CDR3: ASSPEDTGELF

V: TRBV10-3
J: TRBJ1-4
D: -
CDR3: AISGGRGGLAFEKLF

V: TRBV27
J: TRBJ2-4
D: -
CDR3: ASSKQTAGHQY

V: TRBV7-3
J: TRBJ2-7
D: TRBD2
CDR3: ASSPGSGRVYEQY

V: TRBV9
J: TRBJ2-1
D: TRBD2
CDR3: ASSVASSGRYNEQF

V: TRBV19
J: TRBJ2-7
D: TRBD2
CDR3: ASSPDRVGLADYEQY

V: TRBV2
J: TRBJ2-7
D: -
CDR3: ASSDGFPYEQY

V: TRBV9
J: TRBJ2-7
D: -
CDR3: ASSAGLLYEQY

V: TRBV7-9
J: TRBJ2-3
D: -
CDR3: ASTWGWQGGTDTQY

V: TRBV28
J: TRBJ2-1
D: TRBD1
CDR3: ASKRNGQGREQF

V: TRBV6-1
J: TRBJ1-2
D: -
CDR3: ASSESGVPGSYGYT

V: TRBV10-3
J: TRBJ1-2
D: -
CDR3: ATGSAPESLWGYT